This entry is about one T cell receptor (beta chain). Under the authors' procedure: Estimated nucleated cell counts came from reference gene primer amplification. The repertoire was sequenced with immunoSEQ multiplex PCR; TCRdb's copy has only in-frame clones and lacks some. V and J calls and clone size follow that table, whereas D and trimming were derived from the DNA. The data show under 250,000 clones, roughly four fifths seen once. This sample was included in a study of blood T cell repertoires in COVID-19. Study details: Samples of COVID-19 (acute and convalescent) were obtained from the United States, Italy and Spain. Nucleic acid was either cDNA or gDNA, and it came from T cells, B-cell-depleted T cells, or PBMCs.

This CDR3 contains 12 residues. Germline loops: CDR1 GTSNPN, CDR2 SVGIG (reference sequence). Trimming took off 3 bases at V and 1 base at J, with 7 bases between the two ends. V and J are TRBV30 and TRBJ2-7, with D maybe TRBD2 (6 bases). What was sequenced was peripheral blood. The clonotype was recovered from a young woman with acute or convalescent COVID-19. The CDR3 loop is CAWSRGSYEQYF. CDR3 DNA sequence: TGTGCCTGGAGCCGGGGGTCCTACGAGCAGTACTTC.